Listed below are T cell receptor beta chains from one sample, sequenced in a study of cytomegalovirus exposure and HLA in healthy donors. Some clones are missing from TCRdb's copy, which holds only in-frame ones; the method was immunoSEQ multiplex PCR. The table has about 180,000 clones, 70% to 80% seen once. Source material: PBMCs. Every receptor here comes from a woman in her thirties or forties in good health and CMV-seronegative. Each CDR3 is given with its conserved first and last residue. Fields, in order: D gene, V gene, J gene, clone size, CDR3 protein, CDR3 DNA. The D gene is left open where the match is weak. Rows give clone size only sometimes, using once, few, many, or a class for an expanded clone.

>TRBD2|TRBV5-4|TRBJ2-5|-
CASSFTSGGAETQYF
TGTGCCAGCAGCTTTACTAGCGGGGGGGCAGAGACCCAGTACTTC
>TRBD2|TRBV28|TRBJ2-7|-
CASSVAGYEQYF
TGTGCCAGCAGTGTAGCGGGCTACGAGCAGTACTTC
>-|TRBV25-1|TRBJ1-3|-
CASSPQVSGNTIYF
TGTGCCAGCAGCCCACAGGTTTCTGGAAACACCATATATTTT
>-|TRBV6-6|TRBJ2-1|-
CASLGGAAEQFF
TGTGCCAGTCTTGGCGGGGCCGCGGAGCAGTTCTTC
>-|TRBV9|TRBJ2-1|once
CASSVGGHRTFYNEQFF
TGTGCCAGCAGCGTAGGAGGGCACAGAACCTTCTACAATGAGCAGTTCTTC
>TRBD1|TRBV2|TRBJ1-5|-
CASRDTGAGGQPQHF
TGTGCCAGCAGAGACACAGGGGCAGGGGGACAGCCCCAGCATTTT
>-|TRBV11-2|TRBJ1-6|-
CASSLGSSYNSPLHF
TGTGCCAGCAGCTTAGGCAGCTCCTATAATTCACCCCTCCACTTT
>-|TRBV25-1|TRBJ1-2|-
CASSGDRPYGYTF
TGTGCCAGCAGTGGAGACAGGCCCTATGGCTACACCTTC
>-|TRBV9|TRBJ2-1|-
CASSVGHTLGNEQFF
TGTGCCAGCAGCGTAGGCCATACCCTCGGCAATGAGCAGTTCTTC
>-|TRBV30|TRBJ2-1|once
CAWSVNGPALNEQFF
TGTGCCTGGAGTGTTAATGGGCCGGCCCTCAATGAGCAGTTCTTC
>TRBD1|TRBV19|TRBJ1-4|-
CASSNDRGTSTNEKLFF
TGTGCCAGTAGTAACGACAGGGGTACGTCTACTAATGAAAAACTGTTTTTT
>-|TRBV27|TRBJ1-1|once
CASSRGPDTEAFF
TGTGCCAGCAGTCGGGGTCCGGACACTGAAGCTTTCTTT
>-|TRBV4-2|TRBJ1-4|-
CASSQVVGRQNEKLFF
TGTGCCAGCAGCCAAGTGGTCGGGAGACAAAATGAAAAACTGTTTTTT
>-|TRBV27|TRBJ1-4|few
CASSLSPGPSGKLFF
TGTGCCAGCAGTTTATCCCCGGGTCCGAGTGGAAAACTGTTTTTT
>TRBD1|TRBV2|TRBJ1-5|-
CASSEARGQGRGQPQHF
TGTGCCAGCAGTGAAGCGCGGGGACAGGGGCGCGGTCAGCCCCAGCATTTT
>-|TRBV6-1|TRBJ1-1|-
CASIDHNDRHAFF
TGTGCCAGCATCGACCACAACGACAGGCATGCTTTCTTT
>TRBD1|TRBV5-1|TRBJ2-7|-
CASSQNRGLKLQNYEQYF
TGCGCCAGCAGCCAGAACAGGGGGCTGAAGTTACAAAACTACGAGCAGTACTTC
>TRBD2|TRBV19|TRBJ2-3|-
CASANGLASPKDTQYF
TGTGCCAGTGCTAATGGACTAGCCTCTCCAAAAGATACGCAGTATTTT
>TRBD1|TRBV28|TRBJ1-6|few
CASSLGWGQGNSPLHF
TGTGCCAGCAGTTTGGGGTGGGGACAGGGGAATTCACCCCTCCACTTT
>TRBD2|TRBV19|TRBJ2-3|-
CASTPLASASTDTQYF
TGTGCCAGTACCCCACTAGCGTCGGCTAGCACAGATACGCAGTATTTT
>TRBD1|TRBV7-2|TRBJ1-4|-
CASSLATGLSEKLFF
TGTGCCAGCAGCTTAGCGACAGGGCTTAGTGAAAAACTGTTTTTT
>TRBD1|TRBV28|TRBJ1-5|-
CASSLRDRRRNQPQHF
TGTGCCAGCAGTTTAAGGGACAGGCGGAGGAATCAGCCCCAGCATTTT
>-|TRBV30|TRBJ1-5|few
CAWSVSGISNQPQHF
TGTGCCTGGAGTGTATCCGGGATTAGCAATCAGCCCCAGCATTTT
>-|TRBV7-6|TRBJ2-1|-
CASSSAGAGMGEQFF
TGTGCCAGCAGCTCCGCAGGGGCCGGGATGGGTGAGCAGTTCTTC
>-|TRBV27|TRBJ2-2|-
CASSLLTGELFF
TGTGCCAGCAGTCTCCTCACCGGGGAGCTGTTTTTT
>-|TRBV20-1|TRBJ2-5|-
CSARPKETQYF
TGCAGTGCTAGACCCAAAGAGACCCAGTACTTC
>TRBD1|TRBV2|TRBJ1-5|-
CASSPDRDQPQHF
TGTGCCAGCTCCCCGGACAGGGATCAGCCCCAGCATTTT
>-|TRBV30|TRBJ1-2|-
CAWSEMTVTRGYTF
TGTGCCTGGAGTGAAATGACAGTGACTAGGGGCTACACCTTC
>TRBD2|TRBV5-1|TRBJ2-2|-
CASSLAPSGGETGELFF
TGCGCCAGCAGCTTGGCGCCCAGCGGGGGTGAAACCGGGGAGCTGTTTTTT
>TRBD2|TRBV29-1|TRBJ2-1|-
CSVGAGLSYNEQFF
TGCAGCGTTGGAGCGGGACTTTCCTACAATGAGCAGTTCTTC
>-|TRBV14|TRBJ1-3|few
CASSQEVTGKSSRNTIYF
TGTGCCAGCAGCCAAGAGGTGACGGGGAAAAGTTCTAGAAACACCATATATTTT
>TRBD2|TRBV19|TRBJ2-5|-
CASSRRTSAQKETQYF
TGTGCCAGTAGTAGACGGACTAGCGCACAGAAAGAGACCCAGTACTTC
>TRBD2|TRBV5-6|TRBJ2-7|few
CASSFVSGSEQYF
TGTGCCAGCAGCTTTGTTAGCGGGAGCGAGCAGTACTTC
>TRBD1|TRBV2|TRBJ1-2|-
CASSESGQGYYGYTF
TGTGCCAGCAGTGAGTCGGGACAGGGGTACTATGGCTACACCTTC
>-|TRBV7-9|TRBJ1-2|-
CASSLDRVYGYTF
TGTGCCAGCAGCTTAGACAGGGTATATGGCTACACCTTC
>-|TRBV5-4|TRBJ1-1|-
CASSYHGVNTEAFF
TGTGCCAGCAGCTACCACGGAGTGAACACTGAAGCTTTCTTT
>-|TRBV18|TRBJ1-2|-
CASSRNRENYGYTF
TGTGCCAGCTCACGAAACAGGGAGAACTATGGCTACACCTTC
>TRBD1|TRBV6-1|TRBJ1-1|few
CASSERGRGNTEAFF
TGTGCCAGCAGTGAAAGGGGCAGGGGGAATACTGAAGCTTTCTTT
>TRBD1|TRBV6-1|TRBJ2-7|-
CASSRQGSYEQYF
TGTGCCAGCAGTAGACAGGGCTCCTACGAGCAGTACTTC
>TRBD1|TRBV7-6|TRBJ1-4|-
CASSFGFSGTGGEKLFF
TGTGCCAGCAGCTTTGGGTTCTCGGGGACAGGGGGTGAAAAACTGTTTTTT
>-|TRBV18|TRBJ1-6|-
CASSPTPIGQNSYNSPLHF
TGTGCCAGCTCACCAACCCCGATAGGACAGAACTCCTATAATTCACCCCTCCACTTT
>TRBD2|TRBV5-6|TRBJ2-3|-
CASSLGTSGTDTQYF
TGTGCCAGCAGCTTGGGAACTAGCGGGACAGATACGCAGTATTTT
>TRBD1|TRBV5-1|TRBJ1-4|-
CASSPGDRDGNEKPFF
TGCGCCAGCAGCCCTGGGGACAGGGACGGGAATGAAAAACCGTTTTTT
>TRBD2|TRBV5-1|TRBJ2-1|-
CASRQSGVRQNEQFF
TGCGCCAGCAGACAGAGCGGGGTTCGTCAGAATGAGCAGTTCTTC
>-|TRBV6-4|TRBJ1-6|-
CASSDGRGSPLHF
TGTGCCAGCAGTGACGGGAGGGGTTCACCCCTCCACTTT
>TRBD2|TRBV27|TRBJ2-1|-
CASAHRWGAGAGGPSEQFF
TGTGCCAGCGCCCACCGATGGGGGGCAGGAGCGGGAGGGCCCTCTGAGCAGTTCTTC
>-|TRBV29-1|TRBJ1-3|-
CSVRGLSGNTIYF
TGCAGCGTTCGTGGGCTAAGTGGAAACACCATATATTTT
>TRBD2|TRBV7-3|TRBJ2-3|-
CASSSGLAPTDTQYF
TGTGCCAGCAGCTCCGGACTAGCGCCCACAGATACGCAGTATTTT
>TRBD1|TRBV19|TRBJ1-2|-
CASSPGRGTGGLSNYGYTF
TGTGCCAGTAGTCCCGGCCGGGGTACAGGGGGCCTTTCCAACTATGGCTACACCTTC
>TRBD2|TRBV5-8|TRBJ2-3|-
CASSLGRTSGGGSTDTQYF
TGTGCCAGCAGCTTGGGGCGGACTAGCGGGGGAGGAAGCACAGATACGCAGTATTTT